This T cell receptor (beta chain) was obtained from a study of shared clonotypes between healthy human individuals (dated by TCRdb to the early 2020s). About the study as a whole: A couple of women and a few men aged 18 to 49 years were included in the cohort. For each donor, CD4 naive and CD4 memory were each given three plates, CD8 naive was given two plates, and CD8 memory was given one plate. Per donor, leukapheresis produced somewhere between about 0.9 and 9.5 billion PBMCs. The study deeply sequenced blood TCR repertoires of five healthy adults to estimate repertoire size and the extent of clonotype sharing between individuals. To increase sequencing depth and limit assay-specific biases, TCR repertoire library preparation and sequencing were carried out by different laboratories using diverse techniques.

Healthy HIV-negative adults with no recently reported acute infections or vaccinations were included as donors. Only Caucasian adults living in Nashville, Tennessee, USA were represented among the donors. Magnetic negative selection was used to enrich CD4+ T cells, after which naive cells were positively selected on CD45RA and the negative fraction became the memory subset. Blood was obtained by leukapheresis, after which PBMCs were separated by Ficoll-Histopaque density gradient centrifugation and cryopreserved in liquid nitrogen vapor phase. Analytical flow cytometry was used to check the purity and quantity of each magnetically sorted T cell population. Each sorted fraction had its genomic DNA isolated and then quantified by UV absorbance on a Nanodrop 2000c. TCR CDR3 regions were amplified from genomic DNA by multiplex PCR using the deep immunoSEQ assay. For each cell subset, the extracted genomic DNA was distributed evenly across all wells of several immunoSEQ 96-well plates, and each plate served as one replicate. Each replicate PCR for sorted subsets received 200 ng genomic DNA, equal to roughly 33,000 T cell genomes. Purified libraries were measured with a Qubit 3.0 fluorometer, size-checked on a Bioanalyzer 2100, and measured again with the KAPA Library Quantification kit. Every immunoSEQ 96-well plate was sequenced on a separate single-read 150-cycle Illumina NextSeq 550 flow cell. As for how the authors treated the data: Because only junctional sequences without quality scores were contained in the immunoSEQ output, filtering matching that applied to full-length reads could not be performed. To assign V/J genes and CDR3, sequences were annotated against IMGT germline references using PyIR, a Python wrapper for IgBLAST v1.9. Any read was removed if the V/J assignment was weak (E-value above 1e-6), the CDR3 was missing, or the read contained stop codons, out-of-frame junctions, or ambiguous translated residues. V3J clonotypes were defined as sequences sharing the same inferred V gene, J gene, and CDR3 amino acid sequence. The percentage overlap between two repertoires was calculated by dividing the number of shared unique clonotypes by the size of the smaller repertoire. RTK rarefaction, the Chao1 estimator, and Recon v2.1 estimates of unobserved clonotypes were used to assess repertoire richness. OLGA was used to compute generation probabilities for all TCRbeta clonotypes that the gDNA method yielded from a few donors. In TCRdb, the immuneACCESS table is reduced to in-frame sequences with V and J assigned. These tables do not hold every clone; where another copy was compared, an unresolved V gene accounts for under half, and the others remain unexplained. The V and J calls and the clone size are those of that table, but D and trimming were determined from the DNA. The sample data list roughly 1,600,000 clones, and approximately 98.5% of these were observed just once. The ten largest clones capture about 0.35% of the sample.

The cysteine opens and the phenylalanine closes a CDR3 of 17 amino acids. Only the CDR3 portion is preserved as DNA: 51 bases, with reading frame beginning at the first base. Compared with germline, V lacks 0 bases and J lacks 10 bases; bases without a gene match: 11. The CDR1 and CDR2 encoded by the germline V gene are SGHRS and YFSETQ. As to this clone: Which antigen it targets is not known. No qualities accompany the bases; no much larger clone lies one base away.

The paper's findings and limits, for the study overall: Sampling was restricted to blood, and TCR repertoires in tissue are likely to differ from TCR repertoires in blood. Higher generation probabilities were observed for clonotypes shared by all four sorted-subset donors than for non-shared clonotypes. Because the study included only a small number of donors, the genetic and exposure-history diversity represented was limited. Pairwise subsampling indicated that sequencing depth was expected to affect the degree of clonotype sharing among donors. Sharing across a few donors was observed for roughly 5% of naive CD4, 3% to 3.5% of naive CD8, over 2% of memory CD4, and around 0.4% of memory CD8 clonotypes. Incomplete sequencing was indicated by rarefaction of sorted-subset datasets, despite the large sequencing depth. Larger estimated clonotype richness was generally found for naive subsets than for memory subsets.

The TCR comes from a man younger than 45 in good health. Input material: naive CD4+ T cells sorted from blood. According to the study, the label for this sample's cell subset or site signals: CD45RA+ positively selected. Recombination linked TRBV5-1 to TRBJ2-1; 12 bases in the middle match TRBD2. The nucleotide sequence reads TGCGCCAGCAGCTTGGATCTAGCGGGAGGGCCAGGAAAAGAGCAGTTCTTC. This sequence encodes CASSLDLAGGPGKEQFF.